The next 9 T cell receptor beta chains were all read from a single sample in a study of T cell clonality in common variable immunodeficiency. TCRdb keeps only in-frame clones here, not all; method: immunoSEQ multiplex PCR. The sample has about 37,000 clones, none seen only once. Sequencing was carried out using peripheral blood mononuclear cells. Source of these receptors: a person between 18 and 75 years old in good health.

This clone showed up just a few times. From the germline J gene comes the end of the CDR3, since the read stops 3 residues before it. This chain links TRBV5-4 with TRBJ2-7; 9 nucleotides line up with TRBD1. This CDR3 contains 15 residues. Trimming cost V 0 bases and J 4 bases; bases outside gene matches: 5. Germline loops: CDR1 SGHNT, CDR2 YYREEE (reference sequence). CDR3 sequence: CASSLDWTGAYEQYF. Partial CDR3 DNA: TGTGCCAGCAGCTTGGACTGGACAGGGGCGTACGAG.

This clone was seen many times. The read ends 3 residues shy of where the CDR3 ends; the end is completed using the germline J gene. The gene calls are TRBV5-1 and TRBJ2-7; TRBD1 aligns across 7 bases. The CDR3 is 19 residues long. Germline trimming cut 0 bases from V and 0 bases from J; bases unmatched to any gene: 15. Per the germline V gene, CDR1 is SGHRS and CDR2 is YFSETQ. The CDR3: CASSLAGVRVTGISYEQYF. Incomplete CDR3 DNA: TGCGCCAGCAGCTTGGCCGGCGTCAGGGTGACAGGGATCTCCTACGAG.

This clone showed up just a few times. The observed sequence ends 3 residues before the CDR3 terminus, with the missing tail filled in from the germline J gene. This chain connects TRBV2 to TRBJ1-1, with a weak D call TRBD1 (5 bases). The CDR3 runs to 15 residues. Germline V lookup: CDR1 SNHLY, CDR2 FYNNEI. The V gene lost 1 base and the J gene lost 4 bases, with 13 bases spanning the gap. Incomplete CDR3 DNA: TGTGCCAGCAGTGAAGGCTCGGGGGGTCGCACTGAA. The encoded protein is CASSEGSGGRTE. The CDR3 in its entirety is CASSEGSGGRTEAFF.

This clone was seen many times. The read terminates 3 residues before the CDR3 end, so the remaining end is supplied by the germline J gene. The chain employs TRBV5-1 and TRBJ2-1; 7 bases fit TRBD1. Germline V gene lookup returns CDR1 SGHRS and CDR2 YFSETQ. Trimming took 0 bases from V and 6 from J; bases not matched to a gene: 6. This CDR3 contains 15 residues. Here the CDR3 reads CASSLGTGSSNEQFF. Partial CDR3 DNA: TGCGCCAGCAGCTTGGGGACAGGTAGTTCCAATGAG. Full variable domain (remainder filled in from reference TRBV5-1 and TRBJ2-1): KAGVTQTPRYLIKTRGQQVTLSCSPISGHRSVSWYQQTPGQGLQFLFEYFSETQRNKGNFPGRFSGRQFSNSRSEMNVSTLELGDSALYLCASSLGTGSSNEQFFGPGTRLTVL.

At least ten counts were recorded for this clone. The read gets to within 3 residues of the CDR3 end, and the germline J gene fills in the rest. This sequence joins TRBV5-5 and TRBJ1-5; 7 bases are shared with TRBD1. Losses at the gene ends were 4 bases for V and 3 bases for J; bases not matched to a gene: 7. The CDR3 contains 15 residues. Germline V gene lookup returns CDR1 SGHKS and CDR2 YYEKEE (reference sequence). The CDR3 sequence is CASSDQGVLNQPQHF. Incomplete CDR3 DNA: TGTGCCAGCAGCGACCAGGGGGTCCTCAATCAGCCC.

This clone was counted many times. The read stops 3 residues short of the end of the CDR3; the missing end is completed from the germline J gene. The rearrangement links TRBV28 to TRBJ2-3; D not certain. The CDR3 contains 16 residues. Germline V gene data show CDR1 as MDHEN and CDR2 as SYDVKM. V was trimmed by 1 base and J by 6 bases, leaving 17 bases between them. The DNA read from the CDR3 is TGTGCCAGCAGTTTATTGGCAGGCGCGCAGTCCGATACG. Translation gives CASSLLAGAQSDT. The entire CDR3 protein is CASSLLAGAQSDTQYF.

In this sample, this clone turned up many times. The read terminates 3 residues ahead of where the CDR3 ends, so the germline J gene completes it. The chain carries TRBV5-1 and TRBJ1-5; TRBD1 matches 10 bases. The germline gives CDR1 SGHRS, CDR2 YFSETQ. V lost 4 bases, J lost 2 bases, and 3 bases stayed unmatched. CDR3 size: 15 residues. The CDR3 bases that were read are TGCGCCAGCAGCAGGGGGACAGGGGGCAATCAGCCC. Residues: CASSRGTGGNQP. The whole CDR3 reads CASSRGTGGNQPQHF.

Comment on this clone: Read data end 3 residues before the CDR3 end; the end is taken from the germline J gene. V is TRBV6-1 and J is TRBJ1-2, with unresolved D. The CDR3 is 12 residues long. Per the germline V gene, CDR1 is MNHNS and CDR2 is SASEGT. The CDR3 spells CASSELSYDYTF. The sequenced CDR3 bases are TGTGCCAGCAGTGAACTCTCCTACGAC.

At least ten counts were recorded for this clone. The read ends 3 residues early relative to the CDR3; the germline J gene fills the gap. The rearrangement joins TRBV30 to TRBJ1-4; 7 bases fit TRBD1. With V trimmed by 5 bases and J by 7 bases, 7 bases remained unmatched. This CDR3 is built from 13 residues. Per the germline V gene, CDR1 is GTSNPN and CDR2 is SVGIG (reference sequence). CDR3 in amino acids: CAWDRGLGEKLFF. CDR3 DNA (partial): TGTGCCTGGGATAGGGGGCTCGGTGAAAAA.